This TCR beta chain was retrieved from a study of blood T cell repertoires in COVID-19. Across the study: COVID-19 samples from acute and convalescent phases originated in the United States, Italy and Spain.

In the original analysis: Researchers report that nucleated cell counts were estimated from reference gene primer amplification. Profiling relied on immunoSEQ multiplex PCR, and the TCRdb table lists in-frame clones only, not all of them. That table is the source of V, J and clone size, and D and trimming were worked out from the DNA. This table has about 210,000 clones, about 87% appearing once. Germline CDR1 reads MDHEN; CDR2 reads SYDVKM. The CDR3 spans 15 residues. V shed 5 bases and J shed 3 bases, with 17 bases lying between them. This clone was detected only a few times. The rearrangement joins TRBV28 to TRBJ2-7, with a tentative D call TRBD2 (5 bases). The sample consisted of PBMCs or T cells enriched from blood (not recorded which). The source is a man aged 25 to 40 who had recovered from COVID-19. DNA of the CDR3: TGTGCCAGCAGTCCCGATAGGAGGCGAAGCTACGAGCAGTACTTC. Translated, it gives CASSPDRRRSYEQYF.